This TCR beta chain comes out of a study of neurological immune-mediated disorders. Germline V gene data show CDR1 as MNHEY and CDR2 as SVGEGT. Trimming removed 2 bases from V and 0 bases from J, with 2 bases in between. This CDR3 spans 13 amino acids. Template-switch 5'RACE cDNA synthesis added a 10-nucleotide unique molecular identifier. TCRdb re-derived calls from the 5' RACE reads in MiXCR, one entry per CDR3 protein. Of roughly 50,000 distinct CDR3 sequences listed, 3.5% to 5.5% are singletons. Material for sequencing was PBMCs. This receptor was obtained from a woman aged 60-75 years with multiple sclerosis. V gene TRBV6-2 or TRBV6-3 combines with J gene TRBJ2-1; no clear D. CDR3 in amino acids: CASSYDSYNEQFF. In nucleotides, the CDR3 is TGTGCCAGCAGTTACGACTCCTACAATGAGCAGTTCTTC.